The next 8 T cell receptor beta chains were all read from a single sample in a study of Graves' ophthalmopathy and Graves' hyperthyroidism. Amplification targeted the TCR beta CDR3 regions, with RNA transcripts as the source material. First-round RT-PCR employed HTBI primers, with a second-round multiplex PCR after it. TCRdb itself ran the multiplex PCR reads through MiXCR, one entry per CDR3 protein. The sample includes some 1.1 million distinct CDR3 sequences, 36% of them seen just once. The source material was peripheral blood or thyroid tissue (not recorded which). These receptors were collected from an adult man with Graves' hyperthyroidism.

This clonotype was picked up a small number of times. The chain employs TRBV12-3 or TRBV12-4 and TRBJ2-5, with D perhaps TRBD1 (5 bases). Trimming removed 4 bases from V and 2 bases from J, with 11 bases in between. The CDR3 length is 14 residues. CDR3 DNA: TGTGCCAGCAGTTCAAGACAGCAGCAAGAGACCCAGTACTTC. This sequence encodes CASSSRQQQETQYF.

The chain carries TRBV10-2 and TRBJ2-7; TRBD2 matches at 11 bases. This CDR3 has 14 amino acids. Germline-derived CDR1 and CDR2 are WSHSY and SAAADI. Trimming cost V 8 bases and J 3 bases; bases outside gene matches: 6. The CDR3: CASGLAGGDYEQYF. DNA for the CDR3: TGCGCCAGCGGATTAGCGGGGGGGGACTACGAGCAGTACTTC.

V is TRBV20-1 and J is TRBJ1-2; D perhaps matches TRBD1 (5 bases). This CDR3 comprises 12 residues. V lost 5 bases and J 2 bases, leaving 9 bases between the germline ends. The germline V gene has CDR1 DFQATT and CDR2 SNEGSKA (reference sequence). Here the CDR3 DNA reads TGCAGTGCTCCACCAGGGAACTATGGCTACACCTTC. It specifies CSAPPGNYGYTF.

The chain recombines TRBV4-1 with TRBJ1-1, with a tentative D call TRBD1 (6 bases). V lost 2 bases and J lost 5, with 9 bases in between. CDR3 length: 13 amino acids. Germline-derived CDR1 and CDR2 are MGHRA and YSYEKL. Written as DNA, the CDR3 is TGCGCCAGCAGCCAACGCAGGGGTACTGAAGCTTTCTTT. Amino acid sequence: CASSQRRGTEAFF.

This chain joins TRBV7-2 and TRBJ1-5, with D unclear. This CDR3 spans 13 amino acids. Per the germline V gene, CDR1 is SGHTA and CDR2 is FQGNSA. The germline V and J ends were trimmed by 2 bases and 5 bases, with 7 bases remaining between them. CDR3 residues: CASSLLHYQPQHF. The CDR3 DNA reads TGTGCCAGCAGCTTACTGCATTATCAGCCCCAGCATTTT.

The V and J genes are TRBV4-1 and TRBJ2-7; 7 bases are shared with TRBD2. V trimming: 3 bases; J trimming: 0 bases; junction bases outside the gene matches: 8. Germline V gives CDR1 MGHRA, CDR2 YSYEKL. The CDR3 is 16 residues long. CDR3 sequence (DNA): TGCGCCAGCAGCCATCAACTAGCGCCCACCTCCTACGAGCAGTACTTC. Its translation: CASSHQLAPTSYEQYF.

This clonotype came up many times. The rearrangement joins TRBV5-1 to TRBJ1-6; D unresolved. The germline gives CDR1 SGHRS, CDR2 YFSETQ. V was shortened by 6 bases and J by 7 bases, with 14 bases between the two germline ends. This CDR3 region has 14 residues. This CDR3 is CASTVEGGNSPLHF. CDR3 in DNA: TGCGCCAGCACCGTAGAGGGCGGGAATTCACCCCTCCACTTT.

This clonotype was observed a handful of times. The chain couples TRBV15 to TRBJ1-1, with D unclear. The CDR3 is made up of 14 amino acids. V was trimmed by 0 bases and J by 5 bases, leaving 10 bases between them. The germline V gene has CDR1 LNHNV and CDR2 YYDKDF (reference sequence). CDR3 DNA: TGTGCCACCAGCAGAGAACCCCAGATGACTGAAGCTTTCTTT. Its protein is CATSREPQMTEAFF.